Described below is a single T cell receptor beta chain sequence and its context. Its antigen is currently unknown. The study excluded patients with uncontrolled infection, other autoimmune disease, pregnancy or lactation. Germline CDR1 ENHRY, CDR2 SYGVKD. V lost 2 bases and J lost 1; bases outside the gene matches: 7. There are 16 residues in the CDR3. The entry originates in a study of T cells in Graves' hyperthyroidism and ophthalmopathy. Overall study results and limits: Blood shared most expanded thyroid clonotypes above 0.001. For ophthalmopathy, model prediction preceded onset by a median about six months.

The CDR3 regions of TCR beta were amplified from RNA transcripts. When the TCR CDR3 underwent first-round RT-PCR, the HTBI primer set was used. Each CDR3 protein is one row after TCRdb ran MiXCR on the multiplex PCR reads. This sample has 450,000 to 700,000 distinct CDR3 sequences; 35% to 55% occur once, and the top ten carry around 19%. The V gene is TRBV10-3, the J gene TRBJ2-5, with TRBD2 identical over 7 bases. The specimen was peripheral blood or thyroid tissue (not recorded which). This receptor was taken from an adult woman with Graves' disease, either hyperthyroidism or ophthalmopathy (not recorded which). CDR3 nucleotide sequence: TGTGCCATCAGTGAGGGCGAGACTAGCACCCAAGAGACCCAGTACTTC. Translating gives CAISEGETSTQETQYF.